Shown below are 15 T cell receptor beta chains from a single sample sequenced in a study of regulatory T cells in long-lasting Graves disease. The authors built TCR beta libraries using iRepertoire HTBI primers and Arm-PCR of CDR3 regions. TCRdb reprocessed the multiplex PCR reads with MiXCR, giving one entry per CDR3 protein. The sample yields around 400,000 distinct CDR3 sequences, 10% to 15% seen once. Specified time point: newly diagnosed GD, antithyroid drugs for less than 3 months. The authors made the TCR library using RNA they extracted from PBMCs. The data were also submitted as part of a second study, on T cells in Graves' hyperthyroidism and ophthalmopathy.

The sample in question was peripheral blood mononuclear cells (PBMCs), obtained at new diagnosis, from a patient treated with antithyroid drugs. The receptor set was obtained from a woman between 18 and 29 years old with Graves disease.

The sample holds many counts of this clonotype. This chain connects TRBV27 to TRBJ1-6; D is possibly TRBD1 (6 bases). The germline V and J ends were trimmed by 5 bases and 4 bases, with 12 bases remaining between them. Germline loops: CDR1 MNHEY, CDR2 SMNVEV (reference sequence). The CDR3 loop spans 15 amino acids. This CDR3 reads CASSPGQEYNSPLHF. The CDR3 DNA follows: TGTGCCAGCAGTCCGGGACAAGAGTATAATTCACCCCTCCACTTT.

The chain carries TRBV11-1 and TRBJ2-2, with D hard to call. CDR3 length: 14 residues. CDR1 SGHAT and CDR2 FQDESV come from the germline V gene (reference sequence). Deletions cut 4 bases from V and 5 bases from J, with 11 bases between. CDR3: CASSSTGRTGELFF. The CDR3 nucleotides read TGTGCCAGCAGCTCTACCGGCAGAACCGGGGAGCTGTTTTTT.

This clonotype was seen repeatedly, ten times or more. The V call is TRBV28, the J call TRBJ2-5; D might be TRBD2 (6 bases). V lost 3 bases to trimming and J lost 4 bases, with 12 bases between them. Germline lookup yields CDR1 MDHEN and CDR2 SYDVKM. CDR3 size: 14 residues. CDR3: CASSFGRGRETQYF. The CDR3 DNA reads as TGTGCCAGCAGTTTCGGGCGGGGTCGAGAGACCCAGTACTTC.

This clonotype was observed many times. The rearrangement links TRBV6-2 or TRBV6-3 to TRBJ2-7; D uncertain. CDR1 and CDR2 from the germline V gene are MNHEY and SVGEGT. The V end lost 8 bases, the J end lost 5 bases, and 19 bases lay between the germline ends. CDR3 length: 14 residues. The CDR3 DNA reads TGTGCCAGCGCTGCTGGGCTTATGCTCAACGAGCAGTACTTC. Protein product: CASAAGLMLNEQYF.

This clonotype was seen many times. V gene TRBV3-1 combines with J gene TRBJ1-2; TRBD1 matches at 10 bases. Germline assignment: CDR1 LGHDT and CDR2 YNNKEL (reference sequence). The CDR3 is 15 residues long. V shed 3 bases, J shed 5 bases, and the junction held 6 bases outside the gene matches. Here the CDR3 reads CASSHLRDRGYGYTF. The CDR3 DNA follows: TGTGCCAGCAGCCACTTACGGGACAGGGGATATGGCTACACCTTC.

About this clonotype itself: Since a much larger clone is just one base distant, this may be a read error. The rearrangement joins TRBV12-3 or TRBV12-4 to TRBJ1-5, with a tentative D call TRBD1 (5 bases). There are 13 residues in the CDR3. CDR3 bases: TGTGCCAGCAGTCAGGGAATCAATCAGCCCCGGCATTTT. The encoded protein is CASSQGINQPRHF.

This clonotype was detected many times. The rearrangement joins TRBV5-1 to TRBJ1-1, with D possibly being TRBD1 (5 bases). The CDR3 is 11 amino acids. The ends were cut back, 5 bases at V and 8 bases at J, with 10 bases in the middle. Germline assignment: CDR1 SGHRS and CDR2 YFSETQ. As DNA, the CDR3 is TGCGCCAGCAGTGGCCAGGGCGAAGCTTTCTTT. Its protein product is CASSGQGEAFF.

This clonotype was counted ten times or more. V and J are TRBV6-1 and TRBJ1-1; D is uncertain. This CDR3 contains 12 residues. Trimming stripped 9 bases from V and 4 bases from J, with 12 bases between. Germline lookup yields CDR1 MNHNS and CDR2 SASEGT. This CDR3 is CASIWSGTEAFF. The CDR3 DNA follows: TGTGCCAGTATCTGGAGTGGCACTGAAGCTTTCTTT.

This clonotype was detected ten times or more. The V gene is TRBV30, the J gene TRBJ2-7; perhaps TRBD2 as D (6 bases). The V end lost 4 bases, the J end lost 2 bases, and 12 bases lay between the germline ends. Germline lookup yields CDR1 GTSNPN and CDR2 SVGIG (reference sequence). The CDR3 extends over 13 amino acids. As DNA, the CDR3 is TGTGCCTGGAAGTTTGGGGGGACCTACGAGCAGTACTTC. This sequence encodes CAWKFGGTYEQYF.

V and J are TRBV4-3 and TRBJ2-2; D possibly uses TRBD1 or TRBD2 (6 bases each). V lost 0 bases to trimming and J lost 7 bases, with 15 bases between them. This CDR3 region has 16 residues. Germline V gene sequence: CDR1 LGHNA, CDR2 YSLEER. The CDR3 sequence: CASSQDPGGRDGELFF. DNA of the CDR3: TGCGCCAGCAGCCAAGATCCCGGGGGCCGGGACGGGGAGCTGTTTTTT.

This clonotype was seen a handful of times. CDR3 in amino acids: CASSDVGEDTQYF. The CDR3 DNA reads TGTGCCAGCAGTGATGTTGGGGAGGATACGCAGTATTTT. The J gene is TRBJ2-3, the V gene TRBV2, with D tentatively TRBD2 (5 bases). Per the germline V gene, CDR1 is SNHLY and CDR2 is FYNNEI. Between the trimmed V and J ends, which lost 3 bases and 6 bases, there was a span of 10 bases. The CDR3 covers 13 residues.

V and J are TRBV19 and TRBJ1-1, with TRBD1 as a possible D gene (6 bases). V lost 2 bases, J lost 1 base, and 14 bases lay in between. This CDR3 has 16 residues. The germline gives CDR1 LNHDA, CDR2 SQIVND (reference sequence). The CDR3 DNA follows: TGTGCCAGTAGTATACCACCGGGACATAGGAACACTGAAGCTTTCTTT. This encodes CASSIPPGHRNTEAFF.

This clonotype showed up many times. The rearrangement uses TRBV2 and TRBJ1-2, with TRBD1 identical over 12 bases. This CDR3 is 16 amino acids long. CDR1 is SNHLY, CDR2 FYNNEI, per germline. V was pared by 0 bases and J by 4 bases, with 3 bases of the junction left unmatched. CDR3 nucleotides: TGTGCCAGCAGTGAAGCCGGGACAGGGGGCTTCTATGGCTACACCTTC. Translating it yields CASSEAGTGGFYGYTF.

This clonotype has ten or more counts. This chain connects TRBV19 to TRBJ2-7, with 9 bases lining up with TRBD1. Germline V CDR1 and CDR2: LNHDA, SQIVND (reference sequence). The CDR3 covers 15 residues. Unmatched junction bases numbered 11, after V lost 5 bases and J lost 6 bases. The CDR3 nucleotides read TGTGCCAGTAGTGCCCTTCGGACAGGGGCCTTCGAGCAGTACTTC. Translated, it gives CASSALRTGAFEQYF.

This clonotype was seen many times. V and J are TRBV12-3 or TRBV12-4 and TRBJ2-1; 12 bases align to TRBD1. V dropped 5 bases and J dropped 7; count of bases not matched to a gene: 6. The CDR3 sequence is 15 residues long. The CDR3 loop reads CASSAPGQGANEQFF. CDR3 bases: TGTGCCAGCAGTGCACCGGGACAGGGGGCGAATGAGCAGTTCTTC.